Presented here are 32 T cell receptor beta chains from one specimen sequenced in a study of T cells in Graves' hyperthyroidism and ophthalmopathy. TCR beta CDR3 regions were amplified from RNA transcripts. The HTBI primer set was used in a first-round RT-PCR of the TCR CDR3. Each CDR3 protein gets one entry after TCRdb re-called the multiplex PCR reads with MiXCR. The profile shows about 380,000 distinct CDR3 sequences, less than 20% of them singletons. Sequencing was performed on blood. The receptors stem from a young man with Graves' ophthalmopathy.

This clonotype showed up many times. CDR3 protein: CASSFPTDYGYTF. The DNA of the CDR3 is TGTGCCAGCAGTTTCCCCACAGACTATGGCTACACCTTC. V is TRBV6-5 and J is TRBJ1-2; D gene unclear. CDR1 is MNHEY and CDR2 is SVGAGI in the germline V gene. The CDR3 has 13 amino acids. With 4 bases removed from V and 3 bases from J, the gap between germline ends came to 9 bases.

This clonotype came up many times. This sequence joins TRBV7-9 and TRBJ2-3; 10 nucleotides agree with TRBD2. The CDR3 has 16 amino acids. V was clipped by 3 bases and J by 4 bases; unmatched bases: 7. Germline CDR1 reads SEHNR; CDR2 reads FQNEAQ (reference sequence). The CDR3 protein is CASSFPLAGESDTQYF. The CDR3 nucleotides are TGTGCCAGCAGCTTCCCCCTAGCGGGGGAATCAGATACGCAGTATTTT.

There are many counts of this clonotype. The V call is TRBV3-1, the J call TRBJ2-3; tentatively, D is TRBD2 (6 bases). V gave up 6 bases and J gave up 1 base, with 17 bases separating them. The CDR3 contains 16 residues. Germline V lookup: CDR1 LGHDT, CDR2 YNNKEL (reference sequence). Here the CDR3 DNA reads TGTGCCAGCAGTAAGCCGGAGGGTTGGGGCACAGATACGCAGTATTTT. Translated, it gives CASSKPEGWGTDTQYF.

The sample holds many counts of this clonotype. V usage is TRBV18 and J usage is TRBJ1-3; D gene uncertain. Germline V gene sequence: CDR1 KGHSH, CDR2 LQKENI. The CDR3 runs 13 residues. V was clipped by 3 bases and J by 4 bases, with 7 bases between them. CDR3 sequence (DNA): TGTGCCAGCTCACCCGACTCCGGAAACACCATATATTTT. Translation: CASSPDSGNTIYF.

The chain has TRBV5-1 and TRBJ2-2; tentatively, D is TRBD1 (5 bases). V dropped 4 bases and J dropped 5 bases, with 15 bases sitting between them. CDR3 length: 15 residues. Germline V gene sequence: CDR1 SGHRS, CDR2 YFSETQ. The CDR3 DNA follows: TGCGCCAGCAGCGCAGACAACCAGGGAACCGGGGAGCTGTTTTTT. Its translation is CASSADNQGTGELFF.

On this clonotype itself: It may be a read error: a sequence one base away is much more abundant. This sequence joins TRBV12-3 or TRBV12-4 and TRBJ1-6; the D gene is possibly TRBD1 (5 bases). CDR3 length: 14 residues. Trimming shortened V by 2 bases and J by 11 bases, and 13 bases separated the two germline ends. CDR3 in DNA: TGTGCCAGCAGTTTACGGGGGGGGGATCCACCCCTCCACTTT. This encodes CASSLRGGDPPLHF.

The J gene is TRBJ1-4, the V gene TRBV2; possibly TRBD1 for D (5 bases). Trimming shortened V by 9 bases and J by 5 bases, and 13 bases separated the two germline ends. Per the germline V gene, CDR1 is SNHLY and CDR2 is FYNNEI. The CDR3 consists of 13 residues. In nucleotides, the CDR3 is TGTGCCAGAGACCCGGGACCCAATGAAAAACTGTTTTTT. Translated, it gives CARDPGPNEKLFF.

This clonotype was seen more than once but under ten times. Given a much more abundant clone one base away, this may be a read error. J is TRBJ2-7 and V is TRBV9, with TRBD1 identical over 11 bases. The CDR3 has 12 residues. Trimming cost V 6 bases and J 6 bases; bases outside gene matches: 2. Germline V gene lookup returns CDR1 SGDLS and CDR2 YYNGEE. The CDR3: CASNGTGGEQYF. CDR3 DNA: TGTGCCAGCAACGGGACAGGGGGCGAGCAGTACTTC. Looking up the rest from reference TRBV9 and TRBJ2-7 gives the full variable domain: DSGVTQTPKHLITATGQRVTLRCSPRSGDLSVYWYQQSLDQGLQFLIQYYNGEERAKGNILERFSAQQFPDLHSELNLSSLELGDSALYFCASNGTGGEQYFGPGTRLTVT.

This clonotype turned up a few times. V and J are TRBV6-1 and TRBJ1-1; 10 bases agree with TRBD1. The CDR3 covers 13 residues. Trimming at V came to 6 bases and at J to 6 bases, leaving 4 bases not matched to a gene. Germline V gene data show CDR1 as MNHNS and CDR2 as SASEGT. This CDR3 reads CASRGQGRAEAFF. The CDR3 bases are TGTGCCAGCAGGGGACAGGGGCGGGCTGAAGCTTTCTTT.

This clonotype was detected a few times. CDR3 protein: CASSQITGTGNQPQHF. CDR3 nucleotides: TGTGCCAGCAGCCAAATCACCGGGACAGGGAATCAGCCCCAGCATTTT. The rearrangement links TRBV14 to TRBJ1-5; TRBD1 matches at 9 bases. The CDR3 length is 16 residues. The germline V gene has CDR1 SGHDN and CDR2 FVKESK. The V segment lost 2 bases and the J segment 4 bases; nucleotides outside the gene matches: 6.

In its sample, this clonotype was seen a few times. The chain couples TRBV10-3 to TRBJ2-3; TRBD2 matches 8 bases. The CDR3 sequence is 17 residues long. The V gene's germline CDR1 is ENHRY and CDR2 SYGVKD. With 3 bases clipped from V and 4 bases from J, the junction kept 12 bases outside the gene matches. CDR3 in DNA: TGTGCCATCAGTGATAGAGTAATCGGGGGGGGCCCAGATACGCAGTATTTT. Translating it yields CAISDRVIGGGPDTQYF.

V usage is TRBV10-3 and J usage is TRBJ2-2, with D possibly matching TRBD1 (5 bases). The CDR3 has 18 amino acids. V gave up 3 bases and J gave up 0 bases, with 17 bases separating them. The germline CDR1 and CDR2 sequences are ENHRY and SYGVKD. CDR3 coding DNA: TGTGCCATCAGTGACCCAAACCCTGGGGCAGCGAACACCGGGGAGCTGTTTTTT. Its translation: CAISDPNPGAANTGELFF.

This clonotype was detected ten times or more. The CDR3 protein is CSASLGIGEKLFF. The CDR3 DNA follows: TGCAGTGCTAGTCTAGGGATCGGTGAAAAACTGTTTTTT. This chain joins TRBV20-1 and TRBJ1-4, with no clear D. This CDR3 comprises 13 residues. V was clipped by 3 bases and J by 7 bases, with 12 bases between them. Germline V gives CDR1 DFQATT, CDR2 SNEGSKA (reference sequence).

The chain joins TRBV5-4 to TRBJ1-1; D remains ambiguous. Germline CDR1 reads SGHNT; CDR2 reads YYREEE (reference sequence). The V end lost 4 bases, the J end lost 3 bases, and 13 bases lay between the germline ends. The CDR3 is made up of 14 amino acids. CDR3 bases: TGTGCCAGCAGCACATCCGGGTCCCACACTGAAGCTTTCTTT. Its translation: CASSTSGSHTEAFF.

This clonotype was detected many times. The rearrangement links TRBV6-1 to TRBJ1-5; D possibly corresponds to TRBD1 (5 bases). Germline V lookup: CDR1 MNHNS, CDR2 SASEGT. The CDR3 totals 15 residues. V was trimmed by 8 bases and J by 3 bases, leaving 17 bases between them. This CDR3 reads CASLPGIGNNQPQHF. DNA for the CDR3: TGTGCCAGCCTCCCAGGGATAGGGAACAATCAGCCCCAGCATTTT.

The chain uses TRBV13 and TRBJ1-4; D is perhaps TRBD1 (5 bases). This CDR3 has 15 residues. Trimming took 0 bases from V and 7 from J, leaving 12 bases between them. The germline CDR1 and CDR2 sequences are PRHDT and FYEKMQ (reference sequence). The CDR3 region is CASSLGGGSGEKLFF. CDR3 DNA sequence: TGTGCCAGCAGCTTAGGGGGGGGGTCTGGTGAAAAACTGTTTTTT.

This clonotype is deemed medium-sized. This rearrangement joins TRBV18 to TRBJ2-7, with a possible D match to TRBD1 (6 bases). Looked up from germline, CDR1 is KGHSH and CDR2 is LQKENI. Trimming removed 6 bases at V and 6 bases at J, with 15 bases between. The CDR3 is 13 residues long. In nucleotides, the CDR3 is TGTGCCAGCTCGCCGGGACCAGGGGTCGAGCAGTACTTC. Translating it yields CASSPGPGVEQYF.

The sample holds many counts of this clonotype. The chain couples TRBV5-6 to TRBJ2-7, with D possibly being TRBD2 (5 bases). The CDR3 runs 12 residues. CDR1 and CDR2 from the germline V gene are SGHDT and YYEEEE. Trimming removed 2 bases from V and 6 bases from J, with 9 bases in between. CDR3 in DNA: TGTGCCAGCAGCTTCAGACGGGGCGAGCAGTACTTC. Protein product: CASSFRRGEQYF.

This clonotype has a handful of counts. The J gene is TRBJ2-2, the V gene TRBV7-9; tentatively, D is TRBD2 (6 bases). The CDR3 is made up of 16 amino acids. Trimming removed 5 bases from V and 5 bases from J, with 18 bases in between. CDR1 SEHNR and CDR2 FQNEAQ come from the germline V gene (reference sequence). The CDR3 protein is CASSPRVGGGTGELFF. CDR3 DNA sequence: TGTGCCAGCAGCCCCCGCGTGGGGGGAGGTACCGGGGAGCTGTTTTTT.

The chain joins TRBV5-1 to TRBJ2-1; TRBD2 aligns across 8 bases. V lost 3 bases, J lost 12 bases, and 11 bases stayed unmatched. The CDR3 covers 14 residues. Per germline, CDR1 SGHRS and CDR2 YFSETQ. The CDR3 region has the DNA TGCGCCAGCAGCTCCAGTGGGCGGGAGGTTCGGCAGTTCTTC. Protein sequence: CASSSSGREVRQFF.

This clonotype was seen repeatedly, ten times or more. This chain connects TRBV6-1 to TRBJ2-7; 8 bases agree with TRBD2. The CDR3 is 14 residues long. Germline loops: CDR1 MNHNS, CDR2 SASEGT. V gave up 0 bases and J gave up 3 bases; unmatched junction bases: 1. In DNA form, the CDR3 reads TGTGCCAGCAGTGAAGCCGGGACTAGCTACGAGCAGTACTTC. This sequence encodes CASSEAGTSYEQYF.

This clonotype appeared many times. V is TRBV24-1 and J is TRBJ2-3; D unresolved. Trimming removed 5 bases at V and 12 bases at J, with 17 bases between. This CDR3 spans 13 amino acids. In germline, CDR1 is KGHDR, CDR2 SFDVKD. The CDR3 coding sequence is TGTGCCACCAGTGGGGGTGGAGTGGTATCACAGTATTTT. Translation gives CATSGGGVVSQYF.

This clonotype was picked up many times. This chain links TRBV25-1 with TRBJ1-1; D may be TRBD1 (5 bases). Per germline, CDR1 MGHDK and CDR2 SYGVNS. The germline V and J ends were trimmed by 7 bases and 6 bases, with 15 bases remaining between them. The CDR3 has 13 amino acids. The CDR3 is CASIGPGGAEAFF. The CDR3 nucleotides are TGTGCCAGCATTGGCCCTGGGGGGGCTGAAGCTTTCTTT.

The chain carries TRBV19 and TRBJ1-5; D is perhaps TRBD1 (5 bases). CDR3 length: 15 amino acids. The ends were cut back, 9 bases at V and 2 bases at J, with 17 bases in the middle. Germline CDR1 LNHDA, CDR2 SQIVND (reference sequence). In nucleotides, the CDR3 is TGTGCCAGCACCCGGCAGGGCATTGGCAATCAGCCCCAGCATTTT. This gives the protein CASTRQGIGNQPQHF.

The chain joins TRBV2 to TRBJ1-1; D remains unclear. Deletions cut 6 bases from V and 1 base from J, with 18 bases between. The CDR3 extends over 16 amino acids. Germline V gene sequence: CDR1 SNHLY, CDR2 FYNNEI. The CDR3 protein is CASSSIRGLSNTEAFF. CDR3 DNA: TGTGCCAGCAGCTCGATCCGAGGGCTCTCGAACACTGAAGCTTTCTTT. Together with reference TRBV2 and TRBJ1-1, the CDR3 gives the full variable domain: EPEVTQTPSHQVTQMGQEVILRCVPISNHLYFYWYRQILGQKVEFLVSFYNNEISEKSEIFDDQFSVERPDGSNFTLKIRSTKLEDSAMYFCASSSIRGLSNTEAFFGQGTRLTVV.

Only a few counts were recorded for this clonotype. The V call is TRBV5-5, the J call TRBJ1-1, with a weak D call TRBD1 (5 bases). The CDR3 totals 16 residues. V shed 3 bases and J shed 5 bases, with 20 bases lying between them. Germline loops: CDR1 SGHKS, CDR2 YYEKEE (reference sequence). The CDR3 reads CASSSFGTGEGTEAFF. Written as DNA, the CDR3 is TGTGCCAGCAGCTCCTTCGGGACTGGGGAAGGGACTGAAGCTTTCTTT.

On this clonotype itself: This could be a read error, since a much larger clone is one nucleotide away. The gene calls are TRBV2 and TRBJ1-4, with D perhaps TRBD1 (6 bases). From germline, CDR1 is SNHLY and CDR2 FYNNEI. The CDR3 extends over 17 amino acids. Written as DNA, the CDR3 is TGTGCCAGCAGTGCCCGGGACATGGGTGCAACTAATGAAGAACTGTTTTTT. This gives the protein CASSARDMGATNEELFF.

This clonotype was picked up many times. The J gene is TRBJ1-2, the V gene TRBV9; D call uncertain. The CDR3 runs to 12 residues. Germline V gives CDR1 SGDLS, CDR2 YYNGEE. The ends were cut back, 0 bases at V and 8 bases at J, with 8 bases in the middle. CDR3 amino acids: CASSVVASGYTF. For the CDR3, the DNA is TGTGCCAGCAGCGTAGTTGCGAGCGGCTACACCTTC.

J is TRBJ1-2 and V is TRBV5-1; 9 positions match TRBD1. This CDR3 comprises 18 residues. Germline values: CDR1 SGHRS, CDR2 YFSETQ. The trim removed 0 bases at V and 0 bases at J, leaving 9 bases unmatched. The CDR3 region has the DNA TGCGCCAGCAGCTTGGCCGGCTTGGGACAGGGAGCTAACTATGGCTACACCTTC. Its translation is CASSLAGLGQGANYGYTF.

This clonotype turned up a few times. V usage is TRBV7-8 and J usage is TRBJ1-5; D perhaps matches TRBD1 (5 bases). Germline values: CDR1 SGHVS, CDR2 FQNEAQ. The CDR3 is made up of 17 amino acids. The germline V and J ends were trimmed by 2 bases and 3 bases, with 17 bases remaining between them. CDR3 DNA sequence: TGTGCCAGCAGCTTAATGCTCCGGGGGGGAAACAATCAGCCCCAGCATTTT. It yields the protein CASSLMLRGGNNQPQHF.

This clonotype was counted only a few times. The J gene is TRBJ2-3, the V gene TRBV12-3 or TRBV12-4; 9 positions match TRBD2. CDR3 length equals 15 residues. With 2 bases clipped from V and 6 bases from J, the junction kept 6 bases outside the gene matches. CDR3 nucleotide sequence: TGTGCCAGCAGTTTAATGCGGGGGGGCGGGGATACGCAGTATTTT. It translates to CASSLMRGGGDTQYF.

This clonotype was recorded at least ten times. This chain uses TRBV29-1 with TRBJ1-1, with 8 bases fitting TRBD1. Germline values: CDR1 SQVTM, CDR2 ANQGSEA. Trimming took 6 bases from V and 4 from J; bases not matched to a gene: 7. The CDR3 has 13 amino acids. The CDR3 protein is CSVSTGDGTEAFF. CDR3 nucleotide sequence: TGCAGCGTCTCGACAGGGGATGGCACTGAAGCTTTCTTT.